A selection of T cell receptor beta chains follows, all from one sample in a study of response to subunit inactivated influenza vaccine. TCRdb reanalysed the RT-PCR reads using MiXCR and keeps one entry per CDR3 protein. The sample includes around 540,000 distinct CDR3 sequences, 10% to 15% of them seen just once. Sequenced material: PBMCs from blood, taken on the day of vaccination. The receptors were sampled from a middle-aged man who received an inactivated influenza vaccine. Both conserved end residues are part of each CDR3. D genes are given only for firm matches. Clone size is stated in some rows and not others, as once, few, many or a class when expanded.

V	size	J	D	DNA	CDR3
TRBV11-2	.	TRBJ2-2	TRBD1	TGTGCCAGCAGCGACAGGGGCCGCAAGATGGACAGCACCGGGGAGCTGTTTTTT	CASSDRGRKMDSTGELFF
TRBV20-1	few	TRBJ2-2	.	TGCAGTGCTAGCTTGGGGGCCGGGGAGCTGTTTTTT	CSASLGAGELFF
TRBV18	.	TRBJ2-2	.	TGTGCCAGCTCAACGACTACTCCCCTTGGGACAATGAACACCGGGGAGCTGTTTTTT	CASSTTTPLGTMNTGELFF
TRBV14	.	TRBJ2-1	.	TGTGCCAGCAGTTGGGGCGGGGCAAGGCAGTTCTTC	CASSWGGARQFF
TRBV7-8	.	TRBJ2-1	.	TGTGCCAGCAGCTCCTGGAAACAGGACAATGAGCAGTTCTTC	CASSSWKQDNEQFF
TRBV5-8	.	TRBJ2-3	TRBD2	TGTGCGTGCAGCTTGGCCCCGGGGGGGTCTGCAGATACGCAGTATTTT	CACSLAPGGSADTQYF
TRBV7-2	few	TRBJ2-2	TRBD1	TGTGCCAGCAGCGCCCGGACAGGGGCCCGGGTGACCGGGGAGCTGTTTTTT	CASSARTGARVTGELFF
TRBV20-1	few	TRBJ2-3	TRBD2	TGCAGTGCCACCACTAAGCGGGGGGGCGGGCCAGATACGCAGTATTTT	CSATTKRGGGPDTQYF
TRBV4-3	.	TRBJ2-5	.	TGCGCCAGCAGCCAAGACCCAGGCAAAGGGGAGACCCAGTACTTC	CASSQDPGKGETQYF
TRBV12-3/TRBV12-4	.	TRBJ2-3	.	TGTGCCAGCAGTTTAGCACTCCGAAATACGCAGTATTTT	CASSLALRNTQYF
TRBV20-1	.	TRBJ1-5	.	TGCAGTGCTAGAGAGAAGGTGGGGCAGCATTTT	CSAREKVGQHF
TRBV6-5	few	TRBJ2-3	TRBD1	TGTGCCAGCAGTTCAGGGGGCGCGGGCACAGATACGCAGTATTTT	CASSSGGAGTDTQYF
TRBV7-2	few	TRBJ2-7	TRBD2	TGTGCCAGCAGCCCAGACATACGAGCGGGGGAGCAGTACTTC	CASSPDIRAGEQYF
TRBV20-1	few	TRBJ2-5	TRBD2	TGCAGTGCTAGTTCCCAGCGGGGGCCCAAAGAGACCCAGTACTTC	CSASSQRGPKETQYF
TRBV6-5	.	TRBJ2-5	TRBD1	TGTGCCAGTCGGGACAGGCAAGAGACCCAGTACTTC	CASRDRQETQYF
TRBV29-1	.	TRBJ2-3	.	TGCAGCGTTGAACGAACATGGGACAAGGGCGGTACGCAGTATTTT	CSVERTWDKGGTQYF
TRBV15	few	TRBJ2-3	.	TGTGCCACCAGCAGAGATCTGAACACAGATACGCAGTATTTT	CATSRDLNTDTQYF
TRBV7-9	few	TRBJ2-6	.	TGTGCCAGCCCACAGGGCTCACCTCGCTCTGGGGCCAACGTCCTGACTTTC	CASPQGSPRSGANVLTF
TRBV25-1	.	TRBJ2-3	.	TGTGCCAGCAGTGAATATATTGGAGGGGCTGTAGATACGCAGTATTTT	CASSEYIGGAVDTQYF
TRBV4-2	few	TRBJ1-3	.	TGTGCCAGCAGCCAAGGCCCGGCAGCGAGAGTGCACACCATATATTTT	CASSQGPAARVHTIYF
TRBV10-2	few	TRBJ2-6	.	TGCGCCAGCAGTGGGCGGACAGTTACCTCCTCTGGGGCCAACGTCCTGACTTTC	CASSGRTVTSSGANVLTF
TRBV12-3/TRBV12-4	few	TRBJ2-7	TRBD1	TGTGCCAGCAGTTTAGTAAGGGCAGGGGGCCGTTCCTACGAGCAGTACTTC	CASSLVRAGGRSYEQYF
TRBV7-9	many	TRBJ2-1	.	TGTGCCAGCAGTCGCAGGGACGGCACCTACAATGAGCAGTTCTTC	CASSRRDGTYNEQFF
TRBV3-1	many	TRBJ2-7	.	TGTGCCAGCAGCCAAAGGAGTCAGTCCTACGAGCAGTACTTC	CASSQRSQSYEQYF
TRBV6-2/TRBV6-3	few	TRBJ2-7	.	TGTGCCAGCAGTTACATCTGGGACTCCCATGAGCAGTACTTC	CASSYIWDSHEQYF
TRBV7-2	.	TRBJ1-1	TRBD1	TGTGCCAGCAGCTTTGGGACAGACGCTAGGGGAGCTTTCTTT	CASSFGTDARGAFF
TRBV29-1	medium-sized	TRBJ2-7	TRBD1	TGCAGCGTTGAAGGAGTAGGGGACAGCTCCTACGAGCAGTACTTC	CSVEGVGDSSYEQYF
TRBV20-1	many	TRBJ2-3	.	TGCAGTGCTAGAGGCTTACCCAGCACGACTAGCACAGATACGCAGTATTTT	CSARGLPSTTSTDTQYF
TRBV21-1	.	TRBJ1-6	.	TGTGCCAGCAGCAAAGGAGTGAGCTCCTATAATTCACCCCTCCACTTT	CASSKGVSSYNSPLHF
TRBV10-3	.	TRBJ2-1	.	TGTGCCATCAGCCCCACAGGATCCTACAATGAGCAGTTCTTC	CAISPTGSYNEQFF
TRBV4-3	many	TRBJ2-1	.	TGCGCCAGCAGCCAAGTCTACTGGAGCTCCTACAATGAGCAGTTCTTC	CASSQVYWSSYNEQFF
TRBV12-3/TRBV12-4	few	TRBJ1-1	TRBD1	TGTGCCAGTACCCCCGGGACAGGAGGGGGGAACACTGAAGCTTTCTTT	CASTPGTGGGNTEAFF
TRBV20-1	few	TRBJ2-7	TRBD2	TGCAGTGCCAAAAGGACAGGGGTAGGGACTAGCGGACCCTACGAGCAGTACTTC	CSAKRTGVGTSGPYEQYF
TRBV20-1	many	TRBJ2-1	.	TGCAGTGCTAGAGATGTCAGGGTTGGTAGCGATGAGCAGTTCTTC	CSARDVRVGSDEQFF
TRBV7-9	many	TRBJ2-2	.	TGTGCCAGCAGCCCAATGACCGTCACCGGGGAGCTGTTTTTT	CASSPMTVTGELFF
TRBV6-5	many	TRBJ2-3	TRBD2	TGTGCCAGCAGTTACTCTTCATCGGGGGGGAATACGCAGTATTTT	CASSYSSSGGNTQYF
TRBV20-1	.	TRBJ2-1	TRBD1	TGCAGTGCTAGCGAGGGACAGGGGGCTTCCTACAATGAGCAGTTCTTC	CSASEGQGASYNEQFF
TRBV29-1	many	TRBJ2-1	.	TGCAGCGTTGAAGATTCGGGGAATGAGCAGTTCTTC	CSVEDSGNEQFF
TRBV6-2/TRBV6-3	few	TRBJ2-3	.	TGTGCCAGCAGTTACCTAGGGGGGTCAGATACGCAGTATTTT	CASSYLGGSDTQYF
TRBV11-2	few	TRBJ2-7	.	TGTGCCAGCAGCTTCGAAGGGGATTACGAGCAGTACTTC	CASSFEGDYEQYF
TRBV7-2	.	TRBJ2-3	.	TGTGCCAGCAGCTTAGCCGGGGGAACCGCTCGCACAGATACGCAGTATTTT	CASSLAGGTARTDTQYF
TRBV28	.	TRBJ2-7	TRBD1	TGTGCCAGCAGACGGGACAGGGGACACGAGCAGTACTTC	CASRRDRGHEQYF
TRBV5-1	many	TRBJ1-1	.	TGCGCCAGCAGCTTGTTCGGGACGGCTAACCCTGAAGCTTTCTTT	CASSLFGTANPEAFF
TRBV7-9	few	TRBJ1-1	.	TGTGCCAGCAGCTTAGGAGGTGGGGGTTTAAACACTGAAGCTTTCTTT	CASSLGGGGLNTEAFF
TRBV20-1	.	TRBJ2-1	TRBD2	TGCAGTGCAGCGACTAGCGGGAGTAGGGCCTCCTACAATGAGCAGTTCTTC	CSAATSGSRASYNEQFF
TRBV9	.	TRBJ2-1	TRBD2	TGTGCCAGCAGCAGACGGGACTACCAATACAATGAGCAGTTCTTC	CASSRRDYQYNEQFF
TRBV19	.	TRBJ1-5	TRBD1	TGTGCCAGTAGTACCGTGCGACAGGGCTTTCAGCCCCAGCATTTT	CASSTVRQGFQPQHF
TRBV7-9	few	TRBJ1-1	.	TGTGCCAGCAGCGATGCGATTATAAACACTGAAGCTTTCTTT	CASSDAIINTEAFF
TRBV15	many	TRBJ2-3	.	TGTGCCACCAGTAGGGGAGATACGCAGTATTTT	CATSRGDTQYF
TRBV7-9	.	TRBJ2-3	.	TGTGCCAGCAGTCCGGACCTCCTACCAAGCACAGATACGCAGTATTTT	CASSPDLLPSTDTQYF
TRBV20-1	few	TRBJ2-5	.	TGCAGTGCTCGCGCAGTTGGAGAGACCCAGTACTTC	CSARAVGETQYF
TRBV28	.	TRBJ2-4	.	TGTGCCAGCAGTAGAACTTTTTTGGGCGCGCCCAAAAACATTCAGTACTTC	CASSRTFLGAPKNIQYF
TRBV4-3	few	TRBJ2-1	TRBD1	TGCGCCAGCAGCCAAGATGGATTGGGAAGGGGGCCCAATGAGCAGTTCTTC	CASSQDGLGRGPNEQFF
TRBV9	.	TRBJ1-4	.	TGTGCCAGCAGCGCACCGAGGGGCGGGAGGAATGAAAAACTGTTTTTT	CASSAPRGGRNEKLFF
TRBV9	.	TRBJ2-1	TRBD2	TGTGCCAGCAACGGGGGTATAGCGGGAAGCTACAATGAGCAGTTCTTC	CASNGGIAGSYNEQFF
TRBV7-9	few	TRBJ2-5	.	TGTGCCAGCAGCTTAGCACTAGCAGCCTCGGAGACCCAGTACTTC	CASSLALAASETQYF